The 14 T cell receptor beta chains below all came from one sample that was sequenced in a study of OX40 agonist ivuxolimab in advanced cancers. Measured with immunoSEQ multiplex PCR; TCRdb has only the in-frame clones, and not every one. The data show approximately 70,000 clones, with about nine tenths seen just once and around 0.93% held by the top ten. The sequencing used CD4+ or CD8+ T cells sorted from blood, collected in a trial of the OX40 agonist ivuxolimab. All receptors derive from an adult with an advanced solid tumor such as melanoma, head and neck, liver or kidney cancer.

V and J are TRBV10-3 and TRBJ2-3; D tentatively reads TRBD1 or TRBD2 (6 bases each). CDR1 and CDR2 from the germline V gene are ENHRY and SYGVKD. CDR3 size: 14 residues. V was cut by 7 bases and J by 7 bases, with 18 bases left in between. For the CDR3, the DNA is TGTGCCATCAAATCATCCGGGGGCCAGAATACGCAGTATTTT. It specifies CAIKSSGGQNTQYF.

The chain has TRBV7-9 and TRBJ2-7; a weak D match, TRBD2 (6 bases). The CDR3 runs to 15 residues. The germline V and J ends were trimmed by 11 bases and 0 bases, with 20 bases remaining between them. Germline V gene data show CDR1 as SEHNR and CDR2 as FQNEAQ (reference sequence). The CDR3 DNA sequence: TGTGCCGCCCACCCGTTAGCGGTTAGCTCCTACGAGCAGTACTTC. Protein sequence: CAAHPLAVSSYEQYF. The variable domain in full, with the rest retrieved from reference TRBV7-9 and TRBJ2-7, is DTGVSQNPRHKITKRGQNVTFRCDPISEHNRLYWYRQTLGQGPEFLTYFQNEAQLEKSRLLSDRFSAERPKGSFSTLEIQRTEQGDSAMYLCAAHPLAVSSYEQYFGPGTRLTVT.

This clone showed up just a few times. The V call is TRBV19, the J call TRBJ2-7; TRBD2 might be the D (5 bases). Per the germline V gene, CDR1 is LNHDA and CDR2 is SQIVND (reference sequence). Trimming stripped 6 bases from V and 6 bases from J, with 18 bases between. The CDR3 is 14 amino acids. This CDR3 reads CASREDRRVGEQYF. DNA of the CDR3: TGTGCCAGTAGGGAGGACCGAAGGGTTGGCGAGCAGTACTTC.

The rearrangement joins TRBV6-5 to TRBJ1-4; 9 bases line up with TRBD1. The CDR3 loop spans 14 amino acids. The J segment lost 6 bases and the V segment lost 7 bases, leaving 6 bases of the junction unmatched. Germline CDR1 and CDR2: MNHEY and SVGAGI. The CDR3 here is CASKTGGGDEKLFF. For the CDR3, the DNA is TGTGCCAGCAAAACAGGGGGCGGCGATGAAAAACTGTTTTTT.

This chain connects TRBV18 to TRBJ2-1; 11 positions agree with TRBD2. Per germline, CDR1 KGHSH and CDR2 LQKENI. With 6 bases clipped from V and 4 bases from J, the junction kept 5 bases outside the gene matches. The length of the CDR3 is 15 residues. Written as DNA, the CDR3 is TGTGCCAGCTCCTCCGGACTAGCGGGTTACAATGAGCAGTTCTTC. Its translation is CASSSGLAGYNEQFF.

This sequence joins TRBV6-4 and TRBJ2-3; the D is unclear. This CDR3 contains 16 residues. Germline CDR1 reads MRHNA; CDR2 reads SNTAGT. V was clipped by 3 bases and J by 1 base, with 14 bases between them. The CDR3 DNA follows: TGTGCCAGCAGTGATGGAAACAGTTGGGGCACAGATACGCAGTATTTT. This sequence encodes CASSDGNSWGTDTQYF.

V gene TRBV5-1 combines with J gene TRBJ2-7; possibly TRBD1 for D (5 bases). CDR1 SGHRS and CDR2 YFSETQ come from the germline V gene. V was clipped by 0 bases and J by 1 base, with 17 bases between them. CDR3 size: 17 residues. CDR3 region: CASSLGLDSLTSYEQYF. In nucleotides, the CDR3 is TGCGCCAGCAGCTTGGGTCTCGACAGTCTAACTTCCTACGAGCAGTACTTC. Full variable domain (outside the CDR3, taken from reference TRBV5-1 and TRBJ2-7): KAGVTQTPRYLIKTRGQQVTLSCSPISGHRSVSWYQQTPGQGLQFLFEYFSETQRNKGNFPGRFSGRQFSNSRSEMNVSTLELGDSALYLCASSLGLDSLTSYEQYFGPGTRLTVT.

The rearrangement joins TRBV5-5 to TRBJ2-3; D possibly uses TRBD1 or TRBD2 (5 bases each). Trimming stripped 4 bases from V and 0 bases from J, with 15 bases between. CDR3 length: 16 amino acids. Germline CDR1 SGHKS, CDR2 YYEKEE (reference sequence). The CDR3 DNA sequence: TGTGCCAGCAGCACCGCCGGGACGGAAAGCACAGATACGCAGTATTTT. This encodes CASSTAGTESTDTQYF.

The rearrangement links TRBV7-2 to TRBJ1-5; a possible D gene is TRBD1 (5 bases). The ends were cut back, 8 bases at V and 3 bases at J, with 8 bases in the middle. Germline CDR1 SGHTA, CDR2 FQGNSA. This CDR3 contains 12 residues. The CDR3 spells CASGRDNQPQHF. The CDR3 DNA sequence: TGTGCCAGCGGCAGGGACAATCAGCCCCAGCATTTT.

The chain uses TRBV5-1 and TRBJ2-1; D gene unclear. Germline V gives CDR1 SGHRS, CDR2 YFSETQ. CDR3 length equals 13 residues. Trimming removed 4 bases from V and 7 bases from J, with 12 bases in between. The CDR3, as DNA: TGCGCCAGCAGCCCGCTACTGGGTAATGAGCAGTTCTTC. Protein: CASSPLLGNEQFF.

This rearrangement joins TRBV7-2 to TRBJ2-2; TRBD2 matches at 12 bases. The CDR3 has 16 amino acids. Germline-derived CDR1 and CDR2 are SGHTA and FQGNSA. With 5 bases clipped from V and 6 bases from J, the junction kept 7 bases outside the gene matches. The CDR3 loop is CASSPRLAGDSGELFF. DNA for the CDR3: TGTGCCAGCAGCCCCCGACTAGCGGGAGACTCCGGGGAGCTGTTTTTT.

The gene calls are TRBV28 and TRBJ1-1, with TRBD1 matching over 7 bases. The CDR3 runs to 14 residues. The germline V gene encodes CDR1 MDHEN and CDR2 SYDVKM. Germline trimming cut 4 bases from V and 0 bases from J; bases unmatched to any gene: 2. CDR3 in amino acids: CASSSTGVNTEAFF. CDR3 DNA sequence: TGTGCCAGCAGTTCAACAGGGGTGAACACTGAAGCTTTCTTT.

V and J are TRBV5-1 and TRBJ2-7; 10 bases fit TRBD2. The length of the CDR3 is 16 residues. Germline V CDR1 and CDR2: SGHRS, YFSETQ. V lost 6 bases, J lost 2 bases, and 11 bases stayed unmatched. In nucleotides, the CDR3 is TGCGCCAGCAAGTTGAACCCGGGACTAGCGCCCTACGAGCAGTACTTC. It codes for CASKLNPGLAPYEQYF.

In its sample, this clone was seen once. V is TRBV28 and J is TRBJ1-2, with a possible D match to TRBD1 (5 bases). The V gene's germline CDR1 is MDHEN and CDR2 SYDVKM. The CDR3 covers 16 residues. The ends were cut back, 3 bases at V and 2 bases at J, with 16 bases in the middle. CDR3 amino acids: CASSFPRGAINYGYTF. For the CDR3, the DNA is TGTGCCAGCAGTTTCCCCCGAGGGGCGATAAACTATGGCTACACCTTC.